This T cell receptor (beta chain) was observed in a study of blood T cell repertoires in COVID-19. Study overall: COVID-19 samples from acute and convalescent phases originated in the United States, Italy and Spain. T cells, B-cell-depleted T cells, or PBMCs supplied cDNA or gDNA.

V was clipped by 4 bases and J by 3 bases; unmatched bases: 10. Looked up from germline, CDR1 is LGHDT and CDR2 is YNNKEL (reference sequence). CDR3 length: 16 amino acids. In the original analysis: Reference gene primer amplification gave nucleated cell count estimates. TCRdb's copy holds only in-frame clones and misses some; the assay was immunoSEQ multiplex PCR. From that table come the V and J calls and clone size; the DNA was used to work out D and trimming. The data show around 58,000 clones, around four fifths seen once. The sample consisted of peripheral blood. The sequence was obtained from a human donor in a cohort sampled during active COVID-19. This chain links TRBV3-1 (or the pseudogene TRBV3-2) with TRBJ2-7; TRBD2 aligns across 9 bases. CDR3 in DNA: TGTGCCAGCAGCCTATATGAGCGGGGGGACTACTACGAGCAGTACTTC. It specifies CASSLYERGDYYEQYF.